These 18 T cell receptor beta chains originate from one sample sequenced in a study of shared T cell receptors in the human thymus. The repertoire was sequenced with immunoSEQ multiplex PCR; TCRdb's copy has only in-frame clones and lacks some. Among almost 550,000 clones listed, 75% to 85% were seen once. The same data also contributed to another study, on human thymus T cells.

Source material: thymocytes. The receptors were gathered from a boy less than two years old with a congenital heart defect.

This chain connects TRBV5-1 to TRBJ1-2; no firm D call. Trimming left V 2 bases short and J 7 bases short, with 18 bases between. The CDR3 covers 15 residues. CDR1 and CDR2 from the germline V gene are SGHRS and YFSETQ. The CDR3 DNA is TGCGCCAGCAGCTTAGGGTTGAGGGAGGAGGGTGGCTACACCTTC. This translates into CASSLGLREEGGYTF.

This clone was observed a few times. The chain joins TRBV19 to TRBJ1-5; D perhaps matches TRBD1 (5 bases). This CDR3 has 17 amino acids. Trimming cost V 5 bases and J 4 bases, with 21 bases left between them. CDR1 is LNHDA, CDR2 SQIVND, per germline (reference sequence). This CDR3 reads CASSAGPGDFRNQPQHF. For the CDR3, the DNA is TGTGCCAGTAGTGCGGGCCCGGGGGATTTCAGGAATCAGCCCCAGCATTTT.

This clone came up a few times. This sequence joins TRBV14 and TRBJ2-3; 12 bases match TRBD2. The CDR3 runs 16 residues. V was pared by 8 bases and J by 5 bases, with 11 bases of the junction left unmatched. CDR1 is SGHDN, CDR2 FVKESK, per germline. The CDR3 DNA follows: TGTGCCAGCCGGGGGGCACCGGGACTAGCGGGAGATACGCAGTATTTT. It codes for CASRGAPGLAGDTQYF.

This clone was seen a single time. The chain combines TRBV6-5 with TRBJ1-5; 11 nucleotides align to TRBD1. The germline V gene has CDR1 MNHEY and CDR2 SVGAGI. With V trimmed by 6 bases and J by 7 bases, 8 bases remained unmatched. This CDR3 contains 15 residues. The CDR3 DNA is TGTGCCAGCAGGAGGGACAGGGGGGACCGACAGCCCCAGCATTTT. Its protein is CASRRDRGDRQPQHF.

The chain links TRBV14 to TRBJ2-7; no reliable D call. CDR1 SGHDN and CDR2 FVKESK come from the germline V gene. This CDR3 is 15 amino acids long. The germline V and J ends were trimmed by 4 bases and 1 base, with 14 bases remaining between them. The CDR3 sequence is CASSPRFQLSYEQYF. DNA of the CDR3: TGTGCCAGCAGCCCGAGATTCCAACTATCCTACGAGCAGTACTTC.

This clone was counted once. The CDR3 nucleotides are TGTGCCAGCAGTTCCCGACAGGGTCGAAATGAAAAACTGTTTTTT. Its translation is CASSSRQGRNEKLFF. This sequence joins TRBV6-5 and TRBJ1-4; 7 bases are shared with TRBD1. J lost 5 bases, V lost 4 bases, and 7 bases had no gene match. This CDR3 has 15 residues. CDR1 is MNHEY and CDR2 is SVGAGI in the germline V gene.

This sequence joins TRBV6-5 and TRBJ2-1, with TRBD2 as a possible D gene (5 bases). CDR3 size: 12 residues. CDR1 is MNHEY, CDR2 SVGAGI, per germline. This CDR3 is CATRGPYNEQFF. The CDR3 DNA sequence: TGTGCGACCCGAGGGCCTTACAATGAGCAGTTCTTC.

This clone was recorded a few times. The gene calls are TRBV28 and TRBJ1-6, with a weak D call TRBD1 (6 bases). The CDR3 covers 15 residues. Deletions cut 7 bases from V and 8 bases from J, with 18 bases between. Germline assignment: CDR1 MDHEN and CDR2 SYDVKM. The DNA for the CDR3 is TGTGCCAGCATCCCGGCGGGGGGGCTGCATTCACCCCTCCACTTT. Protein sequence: CASIPAGGLHSPLHF. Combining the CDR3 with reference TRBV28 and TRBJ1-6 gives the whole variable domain DVKVTQSSRYLVKRTGEKVFLECVQDMDHENMFWYRQDPGLGLRLIYFSYDVKMKEKGDIPEGYSVSREKKERFSLILESASTNQTSMYLCASIPAGGLHSPLHFGNGTRLTVT.

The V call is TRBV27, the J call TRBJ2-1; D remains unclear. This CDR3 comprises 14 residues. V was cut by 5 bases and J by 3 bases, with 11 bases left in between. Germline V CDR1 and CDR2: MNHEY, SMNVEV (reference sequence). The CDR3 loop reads CASSPHAGYNEQFF. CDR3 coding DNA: TGTGCCAGCAGTCCCCACGCAGGCTACAATGAGCAGTTCTTC.

This CDR3 reads CASSELAGYEQYF. The CDR3 coding sequence is TGTGCCAGCAGTGAACTAGCGGGCTACGAGCAGTACTTC. The chain combines TRBV6-4 with TRBJ2-7; the match to TRBD2 covers 9 bases. Losses at the gene ends were 3 bases for V and 3 bases for J; bases not matched to a gene: 0. The length of the CDR3 is 13 residues. CDR1 MRHNA and CDR2 SNTAGT come from the germline V gene.

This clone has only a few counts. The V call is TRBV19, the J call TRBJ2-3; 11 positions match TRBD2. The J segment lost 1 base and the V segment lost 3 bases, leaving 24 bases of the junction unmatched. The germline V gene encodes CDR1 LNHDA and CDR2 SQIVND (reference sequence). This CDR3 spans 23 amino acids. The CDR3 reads CASSMGVIAGGRPDTHGTDTQYF. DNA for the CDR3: TGTGCCAGTAGTATGGGGGTAATAGCGGGAGGGCGGCCAGACACTCACGGCACAGATACGCAGTATTTT.

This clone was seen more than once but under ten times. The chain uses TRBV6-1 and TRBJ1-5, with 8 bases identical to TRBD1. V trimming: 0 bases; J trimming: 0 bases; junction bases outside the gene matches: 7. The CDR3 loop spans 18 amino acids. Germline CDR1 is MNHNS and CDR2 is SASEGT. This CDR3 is CASSEAGTGDYSNQPQHF. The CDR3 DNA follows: TGTGCCAGCAGTGAAGCTGGGACAGGAGATTATAGCAATCAGCCCCAGCATTTT.

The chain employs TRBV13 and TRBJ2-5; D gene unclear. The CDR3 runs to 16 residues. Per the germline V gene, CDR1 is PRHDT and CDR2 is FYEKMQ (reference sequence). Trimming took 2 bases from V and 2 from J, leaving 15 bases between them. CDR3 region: CASSLPSAKLQETQYF. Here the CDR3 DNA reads TGTGCCAGCAGCTTACCCAGCGCTAAGCTACAAGAGACCCAGTACTTC.

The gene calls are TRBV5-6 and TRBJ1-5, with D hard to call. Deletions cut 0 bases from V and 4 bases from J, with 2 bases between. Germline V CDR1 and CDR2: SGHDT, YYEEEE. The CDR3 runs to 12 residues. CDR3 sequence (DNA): TGTGCCAGCAGCTTGGTAAATCAGCCCCAGCATTTT. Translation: CASSLVNQPQHF.

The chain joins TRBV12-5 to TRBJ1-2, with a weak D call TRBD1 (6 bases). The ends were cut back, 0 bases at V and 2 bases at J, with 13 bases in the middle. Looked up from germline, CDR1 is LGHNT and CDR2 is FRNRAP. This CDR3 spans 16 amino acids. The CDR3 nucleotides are TGTGCTAGTGGTTTGGTTCCGGACAGCCTAAACTATGGCTACACCTTC. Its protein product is CASGLVPDSLNYGYTF. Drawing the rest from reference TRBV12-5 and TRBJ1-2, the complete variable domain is DARVTQTPRHKVTEMGQEVTMRCQPILGHNTVFWYRQTMMQGLELLAYFRNRAPLDDSGMPKDRFSAEMPDATLATLKIQPSEPRDSAVYFCASGLVPDSLNYGYTFGSGTRLTVV.

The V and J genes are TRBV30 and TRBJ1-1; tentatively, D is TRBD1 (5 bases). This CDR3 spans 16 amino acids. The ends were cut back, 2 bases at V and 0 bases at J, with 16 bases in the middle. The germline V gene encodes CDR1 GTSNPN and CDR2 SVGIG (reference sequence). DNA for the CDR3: TGTGCCTGGAGTACCCCGGGACGGGGGATGAACACTGAAGCTTTCTTT. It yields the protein CAWSTPGRGMNTEAFF.

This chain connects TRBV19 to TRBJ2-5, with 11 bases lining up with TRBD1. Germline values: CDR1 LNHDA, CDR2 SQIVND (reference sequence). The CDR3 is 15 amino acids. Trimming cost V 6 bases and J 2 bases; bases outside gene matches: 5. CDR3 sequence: CASSPGQGGQETQYF. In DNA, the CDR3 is TGTGCCAGTAGCCCGGGACAGGGGGGGCAAGAGACCCAGTACTTC.

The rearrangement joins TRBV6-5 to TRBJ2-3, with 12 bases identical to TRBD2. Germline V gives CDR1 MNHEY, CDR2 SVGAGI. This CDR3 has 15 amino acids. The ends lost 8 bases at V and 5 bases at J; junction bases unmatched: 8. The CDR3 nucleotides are TGTGCCAGCCATCTAGCGGGAGGGCCCAGAGATACGCAGTATTTT. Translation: CASHLAGGPRDTQYF.